The 5 T cell receptor beta chains below come from one sample, sequenced in a study of shared clonotypes between healthy human individuals. Sequenced by immunoSEQ multiplex PCR; TCRdb stores in-frame clones only, minus some. The table includes nearly 2 million clones, roughly 94% detected once. Terminally differentiated effector memory CD45RA+ cells were excluded by CCR7 positive selection of CD45RO-negative cells. The source material was naive CD8+ T cells sorted from blood. The receptors were sampled from a man between 18 and 29 years old in good health.

The chain has TRBV19 and TRBJ1-5; 8 bases map to TRBD1. The CDR3 covers 14 residues. V lost 9 bases and J lost 2; bases outside the gene matches: 6. The germline CDR1 and CDR2 sequences are LNHDA and SQIVND (reference sequence). The CDR3 DNA follows: TGTGCCAGCAGGACAGGGTTGGGCAATCAGCCCCAGCATTTT. Translated, it gives CASRTGLGNQPQHF.

CDR3 in amino acids: CASSFPMGVRVGSYNEQFF. CDR3 sequence (DNA): TGTGCCAGCAGCTTTCCGATGGGCGTGCGCGTTGGCTCCTACAATGAGCAGTTCTTC. The J gene is TRBJ2-1, the V gene TRBV11-2, with D unclear. This CDR3 has 19 amino acids. From germline, CDR1 is SGHAT and CDR2 FQNNGV. V was clipped by 3 bases and J by 0 bases, with 21 bases between them.

CDR3 DNA sequence: TGTGCCTGGAGTGTGGGGTTAGATCTGGCGGGAGACTACGAGCAGTACTTC. It translates to CAWSVGLDLAGDYEQYF. The chain links TRBV30 to TRBJ2-7; TRBD2 matches at 7 bases. From germline, CDR1 is GTSNPN and CDR2 SVGIG (reference sequence). The CDR3 runs 17 residues. V was clipped by 0 bases and J by 3 bases; unmatched bases: 14.

The chain is built from TRBV7-2 and TRBJ2-3, with 12 positions matching TRBD2. Unmatched junction bases numbered 15, after V lost 5 bases and J lost 6 bases. Germline CDR1 SGHTA, CDR2 FQGNSA. This CDR3 region has 18 residues. The CDR3 DNA sequence: TGTGCCAGCAGCGGGACTAGCGGGTTCCCCCTAGAGGAGGATACGCAGTATTTT. Its protein is CASSGTSGFPLEEDTQYF.

Notes on this clone: The sample contains more than one DNA sequence encoding this CDR3. The genes are TRBV6-5 and TRBJ2-3; weak D call: TRBD2 (5 bases). The V and J ends lost 2 bases and 3 bases respectively, with 9 bases between them. This CDR3 is built from 14 residues. Germline V gives CDR1 MNHEY, CDR2 SVGAGI. The CDR3 DNA reads as TGTGCCAGCAGTTACGTCCCGGGAACAGATACGCAGTATTTT. Amino acids: CASSYVPGTDTQYF.